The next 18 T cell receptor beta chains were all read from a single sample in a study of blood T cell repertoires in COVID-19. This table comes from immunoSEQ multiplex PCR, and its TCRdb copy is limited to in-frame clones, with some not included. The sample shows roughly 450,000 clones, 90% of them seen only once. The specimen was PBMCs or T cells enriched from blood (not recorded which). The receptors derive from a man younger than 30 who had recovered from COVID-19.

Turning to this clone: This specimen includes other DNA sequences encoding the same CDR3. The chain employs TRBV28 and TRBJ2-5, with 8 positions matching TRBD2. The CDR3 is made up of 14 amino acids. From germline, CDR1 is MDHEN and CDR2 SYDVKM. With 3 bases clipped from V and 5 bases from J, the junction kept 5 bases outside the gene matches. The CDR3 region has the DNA TGTGCCAGCAGTTTCGGGGGGGCGGAGGAGACCCAGTACTTC. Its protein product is CASSFGGAEETQYF.

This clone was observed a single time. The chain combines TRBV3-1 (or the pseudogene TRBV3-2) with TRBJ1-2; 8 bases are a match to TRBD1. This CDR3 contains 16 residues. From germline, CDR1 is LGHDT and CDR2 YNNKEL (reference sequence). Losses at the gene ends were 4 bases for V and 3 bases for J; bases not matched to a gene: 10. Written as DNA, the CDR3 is TGTGCCAGCAGCCTTTACCCCGGGACAGGAGACTATGGCTACACCTTC. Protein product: CASSLYPGTGDYGYTF.

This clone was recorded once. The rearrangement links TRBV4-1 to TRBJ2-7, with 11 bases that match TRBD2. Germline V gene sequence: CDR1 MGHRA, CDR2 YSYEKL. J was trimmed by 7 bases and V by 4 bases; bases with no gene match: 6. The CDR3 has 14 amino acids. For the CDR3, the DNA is TGCGCCAGCAGCCCCGGACTAGCGGGCAAAGAGCAGTACTTC. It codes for CASSPGLAGKEQYF.

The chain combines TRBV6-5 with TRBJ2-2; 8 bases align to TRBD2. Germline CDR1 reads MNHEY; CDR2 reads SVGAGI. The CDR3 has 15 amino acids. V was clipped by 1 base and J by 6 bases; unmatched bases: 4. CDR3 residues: CASSYFGREPGELFF. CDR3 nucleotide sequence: TGTGCCAGCAGTTACTTCGGGAGGGAACCCGGGGAGCTGTTTTTT.

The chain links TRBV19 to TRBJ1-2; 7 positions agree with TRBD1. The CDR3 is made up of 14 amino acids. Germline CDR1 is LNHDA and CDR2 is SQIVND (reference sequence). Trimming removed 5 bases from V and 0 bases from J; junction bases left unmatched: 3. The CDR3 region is CASSLDRTNYGYTF. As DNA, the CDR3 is TGTGCCAGTAGTCTGGACAGGACTAACTATGGCTACACCTTC.

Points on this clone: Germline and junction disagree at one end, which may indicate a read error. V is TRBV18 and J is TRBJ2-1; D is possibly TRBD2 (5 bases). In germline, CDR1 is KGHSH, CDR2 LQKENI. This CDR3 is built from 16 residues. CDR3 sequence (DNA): TGTGCCAGCTCGCCACTATCGAGCGGAAATAACAATGAGCAGTTCTTC. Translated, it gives CASSPLSSGNNNEQFF.

The DNA of the CDR3 is TGCGCCAGCAGCTTGGCCTCTAGCGGGAGGGCCGACTACGAGCAGTACTTC. It encodes CASSLASSGRADYEQYF. This chain links TRBV5-1 with TRBJ2-7, with 12 bases lining up with TRBD2. V was clipped by 0 bases and J by 3 bases; unmatched bases: 7. In germline, CDR1 is SGHRS, CDR2 YFSETQ. The CDR3 runs 17 residues.

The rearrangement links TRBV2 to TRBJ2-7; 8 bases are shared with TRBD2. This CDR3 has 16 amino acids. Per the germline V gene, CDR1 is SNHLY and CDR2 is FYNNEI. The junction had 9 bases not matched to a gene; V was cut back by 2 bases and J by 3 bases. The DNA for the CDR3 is TGTGCCAGCAGTGAACGGGCGGGAGGCCTCCTCTACGAGCAGTACTTC. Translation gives CASSERAGGLLYEQYF.

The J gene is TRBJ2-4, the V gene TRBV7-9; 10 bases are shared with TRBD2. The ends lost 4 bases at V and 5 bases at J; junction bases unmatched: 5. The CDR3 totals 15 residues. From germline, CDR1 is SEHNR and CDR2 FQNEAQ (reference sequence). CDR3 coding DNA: TGTGCCAGCAGCTATCCCGGGACTAGCGAAAACATTCAGTACTTC. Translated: CASSYPGTSENIQYF. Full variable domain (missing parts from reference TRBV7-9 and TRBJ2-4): DTGVSQNPRHKITKRGQNVTFRCDPISEHNRLYWYRQTLGQGPEFLTYFQNEAQLEKSRLLSDRFSAERPKGSFSTLEIQRTEQGDSAMYLCASSYPGTSENIQYFGAGTRLSVL.

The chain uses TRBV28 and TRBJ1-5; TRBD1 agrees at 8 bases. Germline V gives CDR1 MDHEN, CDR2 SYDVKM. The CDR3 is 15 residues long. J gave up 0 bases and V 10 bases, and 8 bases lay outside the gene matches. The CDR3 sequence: CATGQGPYSNQPQHF. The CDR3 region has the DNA TGTGCCACCGGACAGGGACCTTATAGCAATCAGCCCCAGCATTTT.

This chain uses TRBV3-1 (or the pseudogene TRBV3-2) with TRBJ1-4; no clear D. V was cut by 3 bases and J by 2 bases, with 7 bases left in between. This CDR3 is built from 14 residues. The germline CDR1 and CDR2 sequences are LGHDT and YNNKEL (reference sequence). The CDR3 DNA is TGTGCCAGCAGCCAGTACAGCACTAATGAAAAACTGTTTTTT. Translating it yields CASSQYSTNEKLFF.

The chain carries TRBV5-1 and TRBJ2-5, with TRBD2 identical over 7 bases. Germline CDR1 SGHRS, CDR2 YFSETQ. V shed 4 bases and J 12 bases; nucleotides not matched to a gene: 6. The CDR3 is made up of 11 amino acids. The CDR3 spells CASSEGTMKYF. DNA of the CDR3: TGCGCCAGCAGCGAGGGGACTATGAAGTACTTC.

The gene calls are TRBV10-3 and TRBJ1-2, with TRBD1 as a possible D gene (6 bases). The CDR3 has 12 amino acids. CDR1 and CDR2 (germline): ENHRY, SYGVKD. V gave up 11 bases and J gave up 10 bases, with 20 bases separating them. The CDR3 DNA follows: TGTGCCTCCACGGGAGGGGGGCGAACCTACACCTTC. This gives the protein CASTGGGRTYTF.

For the CDR3, the DNA is TGCGCCAGCAGCCTAGAACAGAAAAATCAGCCCCAGCATTTT. Protein sequence: CASSLEQKNQPQHF. This chain uses TRBV4-1 with TRBJ1-5; D not resolved. The CDR3 loop spans 14 amino acids. Trimming pared 4 bases from V and 4 bases from J, leaving 11 bases between. Germline CDR1 is MGHRA and CDR2 is YSYEKL.

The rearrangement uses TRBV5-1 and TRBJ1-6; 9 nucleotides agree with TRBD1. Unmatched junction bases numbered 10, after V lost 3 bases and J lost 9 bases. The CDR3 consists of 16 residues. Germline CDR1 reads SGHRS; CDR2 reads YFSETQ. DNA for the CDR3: TGCGCCAGCAGCTACGGACAGGGGACACTTACTTCACCCCTCCACTTT. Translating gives CASSYGQGTLTSPLHF.

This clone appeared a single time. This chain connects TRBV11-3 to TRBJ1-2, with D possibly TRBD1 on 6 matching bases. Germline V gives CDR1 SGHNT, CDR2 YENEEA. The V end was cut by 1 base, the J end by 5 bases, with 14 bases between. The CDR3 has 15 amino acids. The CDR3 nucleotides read TGTGCCAGCAGCTTAGGGACAGACCCTAGGTATGGCTACACCTTC. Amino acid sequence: CASSLGTDPRYGYTF.

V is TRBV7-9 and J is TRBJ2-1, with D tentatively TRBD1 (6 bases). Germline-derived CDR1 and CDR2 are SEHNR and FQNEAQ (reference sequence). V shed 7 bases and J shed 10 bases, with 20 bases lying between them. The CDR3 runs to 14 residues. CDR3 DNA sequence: TGTGCCAGCACCGGACCCCAGGGGCTCGGAGAGCAGTTCTTC. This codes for CASTGPQGLGEQFF.

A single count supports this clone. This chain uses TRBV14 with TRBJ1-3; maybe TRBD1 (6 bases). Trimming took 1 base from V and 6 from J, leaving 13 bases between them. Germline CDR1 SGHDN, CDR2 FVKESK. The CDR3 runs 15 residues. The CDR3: CASSQVWGQENTIYF. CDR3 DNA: TGTGCCAGCAGCCAAGTCTGGGGGCAAGAAAACACCATATATTTT.